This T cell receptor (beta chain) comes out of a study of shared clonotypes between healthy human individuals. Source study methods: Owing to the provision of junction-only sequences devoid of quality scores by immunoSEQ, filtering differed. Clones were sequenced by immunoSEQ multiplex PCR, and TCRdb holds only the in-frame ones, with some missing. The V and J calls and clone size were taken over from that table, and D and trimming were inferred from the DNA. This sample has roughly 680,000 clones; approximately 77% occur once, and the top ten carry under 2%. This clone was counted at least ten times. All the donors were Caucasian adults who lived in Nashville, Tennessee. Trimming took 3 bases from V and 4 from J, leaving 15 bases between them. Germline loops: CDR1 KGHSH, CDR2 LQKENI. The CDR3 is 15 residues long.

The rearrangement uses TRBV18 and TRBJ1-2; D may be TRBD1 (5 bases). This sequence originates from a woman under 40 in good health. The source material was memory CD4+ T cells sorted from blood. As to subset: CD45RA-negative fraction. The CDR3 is CASSPDSTPLYGYTF. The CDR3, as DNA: TGTGCCAGCTCACCTGACAGCACCCCTCTCTATGGCTACACCTTC.